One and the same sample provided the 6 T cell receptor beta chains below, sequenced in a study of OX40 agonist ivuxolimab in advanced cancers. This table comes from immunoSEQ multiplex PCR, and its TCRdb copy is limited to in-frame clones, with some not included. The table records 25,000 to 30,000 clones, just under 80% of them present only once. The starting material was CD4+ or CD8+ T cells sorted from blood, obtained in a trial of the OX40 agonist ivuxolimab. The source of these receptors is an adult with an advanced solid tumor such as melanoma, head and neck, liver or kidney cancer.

DNA of the CDR3: TGTGCCAGCAGCTTCGAGGGCTCGTACACTGAAGCTTTCTTT. Its translation: CASSFEGSYTEAFF. The gene calls are TRBV11-2 and TRBJ1-1, with D uncertain. Germline CDR1 reads SGHAT; CDR2 reads FQNNGV. Trimming cost V 3 bases and J 3 bases, with 11 bases left between them. The CDR3 totals 14 residues.

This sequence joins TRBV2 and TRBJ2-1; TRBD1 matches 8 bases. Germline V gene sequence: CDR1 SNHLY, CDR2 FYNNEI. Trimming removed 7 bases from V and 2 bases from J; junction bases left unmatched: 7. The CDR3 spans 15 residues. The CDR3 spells CASKTGTGAYNEQFF. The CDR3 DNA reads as TGTGCCAGCAAGACCGGGACAGGAGCCTACAATGAGCAGTTCTTC. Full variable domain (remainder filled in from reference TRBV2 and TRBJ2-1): EPEVTQTPSHQVTQMGQEVILRCVPISNHLYFYWYRQILGQKVEFLVSFYNNEISEKSEIFDDQFSVERPDGSNFTLKIRSTKLEDSAMYFCASKTGTGAYNEQFFGPGTRLTVL.

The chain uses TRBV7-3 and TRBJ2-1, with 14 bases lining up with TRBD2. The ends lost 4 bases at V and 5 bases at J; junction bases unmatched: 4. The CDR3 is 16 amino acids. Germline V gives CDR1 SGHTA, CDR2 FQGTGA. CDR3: CASSSGTSGGNNEQFF. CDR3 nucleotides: TGTGCCAGCAGCTCGGGGACTAGCGGGGGCAACAATGAGCAGTTCTTC.

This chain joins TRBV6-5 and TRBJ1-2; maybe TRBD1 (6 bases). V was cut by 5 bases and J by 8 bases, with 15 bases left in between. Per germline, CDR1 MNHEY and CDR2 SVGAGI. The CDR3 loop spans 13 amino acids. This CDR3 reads CASSIGARGGYTF. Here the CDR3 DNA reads TGTGCCAGCAGTATAGGAGCCAGGGGAGGCTACACCTTC.

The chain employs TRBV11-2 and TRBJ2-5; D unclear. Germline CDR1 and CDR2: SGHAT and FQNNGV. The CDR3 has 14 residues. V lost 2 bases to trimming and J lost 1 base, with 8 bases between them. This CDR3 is CASSLPQFQETQYF. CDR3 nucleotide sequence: TGTGCCAGCAGCTTACCCCAGTTCCAAGAGACCCAGTACTTC.

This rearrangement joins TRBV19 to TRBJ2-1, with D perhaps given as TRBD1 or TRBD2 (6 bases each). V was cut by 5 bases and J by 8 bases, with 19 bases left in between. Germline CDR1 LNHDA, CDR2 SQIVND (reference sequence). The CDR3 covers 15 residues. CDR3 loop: CASSSPWGAEDEQFF. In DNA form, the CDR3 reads TGTGCCAGTAGTTCCCCGTGGGGGGCCGAAGATGAGCAGTTCTTC.